The entry below gives a single T cell receptor beta chain sequence along with its context. A much larger clone lies one base from this, so it may be a read error. TCRdb reanalysed the reads using MiXCR and keeps one entry per CDR3 protein. The sample lists some 220,000 distinct CDR3 sequences; 25% to 30% were seen once. These data belong to a study of kidney transplant recipient with SARS-CoV-2 infection. Germline-derived CDR1 and CDR2 are MGHRA and YSYEKL. This CDR3 contains 16 residues. Specimen: a blood sample, collected at baseline and on day 111 from a kidney transplant recipient. This clonotype originated in a male patient aged 25-45 years who had COVID-19 and was a kidney transplant recipient. The T cells may partly be graft donor cells. V and J are TRBV4-1 and TRBJ2-1; TRBD2 matches 8 bases. The CDR3 loop is CASSQDPGLDPYERYF. The DNA of the CDR3 is TGCGCCAGCAGCCAAGACCCGGGACTAGACCCTTACGAGCGGTACTTC.